These T cell receptor beta chains were read from a single sample in a study of shared clonotypes between healthy human individuals. Data came from immunoSEQ multiplex PCR; TCRdb stores just in-frame clones and leaves some out. Among about 1 million clones, around 74% were seen once, and the ten largest hold about 1.5%. The sequenced sample consisted of memory CD4+ T cells sorted from blood. Receptor source: a man between 18 and 35 years old in good health. Each CDR3 is given with its conserved first and last residue. Fields, in order: clone size, D gene, V gene, J gene, CDR3 DNA, CDR3 protein. The D gene is left open where the match is weak. Clone size is stated in some rows and not others, as once, few, many or a class when expanded.

clone size: -
D gene: TRBD2
V gene: TRBV5-1
J gene: TRBJ2-2
CDR3 DNA: TGCGCCAGCAGCTTGGACGTAGCGGGAGAGTTTGGCGGGGAGCTGTTTTTT
CDR3 protein: CASSLDVAGEFGGELFF

clone size: once
D gene: -
V gene: TRBV9
J gene: TRBJ2-2
CDR3 DNA: TGTGCCAGCAGCCCGCCCGGCGGGAAGACCGGGGAGCTGTTTTTT
CDR3 protein: CASSPPGGKTGELFF

clone size: -
D gene: -
V gene: TRBV4-1
J gene: TRBJ2-5
CDR3 DNA: TGCGCCAGCAGCCAGGGGCCCCTGAGGGAGACCCAGTACTTC
CDR3 protein: CASSQGPLRETQYF

clone size: -
D gene: -
V gene: TRBV28
J gene: TRBJ2-7
CDR3 DNA: TGTGCCAGCAGTTTTGGTCAGTACGAGCAGTACTTC
CDR3 protein: CASSFGQYEQYF

clone size: -
D gene: TRBD1
V gene: TRBV7-2
J gene: TRBJ1-3
CDR3 DNA: TGTGCCAGCAGCTCACAGGGGGGAAACACCATATATTTT
CDR3 protein: CASSSQGGNTIYF

clone size: -
D gene: -
V gene: TRBV5-1
J gene: TRBJ2-3
CDR3 DNA: TGCGCCAGCAGCACCGCCCAGGTGGATACGCAGTATTTT
CDR3 protein: CASSTAQVDTQYF

clone size: many
D gene: -
V gene: TRBV29-1
J gene: TRBJ1-5
CDR3 DNA: TGCAGCGTTGCGGACGGTTTTTTGGGCAATCAGCCCCAGCATTTT
CDR3 protein: CSVADGFLGNQPQHF

clone size: -
D gene: -
V gene: TRBV6-1
J gene: TRBJ1-4
CDR3 DNA: TGTGCCAGCAGTGAAGGAACTAATGAAAAACTGTTTTTT
CDR3 protein: CASSEGTNEKLFF

clone size: -
D gene: TRBD2
V gene: TRBV18
J gene: TRBJ2-5
CDR3 DNA: TGTGCCAGCTCACGACTAGCGGGAGTTAAGGAGACCCAGTACTTC
CDR3 protein: CASSRLAGVKETQYF

clone size: -
D gene: TRBD1
V gene: TRBV7-9
J gene: TRBJ1-1
CDR3 DNA: TGTGCCAGCAGTCAGTGGACAGGGAGCACTGAAGCTTTCTTT
CDR3 protein: CASSQWTGSTEAFF

clone size: few
D gene: -
V gene: TRBV30
J gene: TRBJ2-5
CDR3 DNA: TGTGCCTGGAGTGGGACGGCCTCCCGAGAGACCCAGTACTTC
CDR3 protein: CAWSGTASRETQYF

clone size: many
D gene: -
V gene: TRBV5-1
J gene: TRBJ1-1
CDR3 DNA: TGCGCCAGCAGCTTGGGTATCTCCATGAACACTGAAGCTTTCTTT
CDR3 protein: CASSLGISMNTEAFF

clone size: once
D gene: -
V gene: TRBV10-2
J gene: TRBJ2-7
CDR3 DNA: TGCGCCAGCAAAGGGGGGGCTCTGTTCGAGCAGTACTTC
CDR3 protein: CASKGGALFEQYF

clone size: -
D gene: -
V gene: TRBV14
J gene: TRBJ1-2
CDR3 DNA: TGTGCCAGCAGCCAAAGGGGCGCGGGGGGCTACACCTTC
CDR3 protein: CASSQRGAGGYTF

clone size: once
D gene: -
V gene: TRBV20-1
J gene: TRBJ2-3
CDR3 DNA: TGCAGTGCCGCGGGAGATACGCAGTATTTT
CDR3 protein: CSAAGDTQYF

clone size: -
D gene: TRBD1
V gene: TRBV6-6
J gene: TRBJ2-1
CDR3 DNA: TGTGCCAGCAGTTCCCTGGGGACAGGGGTTGGAAATGAGCAGTTCTTC
CDR3 protein: CASSSLGTGVGNEQFF

clone size: -
D gene: -
V gene: TRBV5-8
J gene: TRBJ2-2
CDR3 DNA: TGTGCCAGCAGCCCAGGGGACCGATTAAACACCGGGGAGCTGTTTTTT
CDR3 protein: CASSPGDRLNTGELFF

clone size: -
D gene: -
V gene: TRBV4-1
J gene: TRBJ1-1
CDR3 DNA: TGCGCCAGCAGCCAAGATATGGCCAGGGGAGGTTACGCTTTCTTT
CDR3 protein: CASSQDMARGGYAFF

clone size: -
D gene: -
V gene: TRBV7-2
J gene: TRBJ2-7
CDR3 DNA: TGTGCCAGCAGCCTCGACCCGGGCCCCTACGAGCAGTACTTC
CDR3 protein: CASSLDPGPYEQYF